This passage covers 5 T cell receptor beta chains from one sample sequenced in a study of OX40 agonist ivuxolimab in advanced cancers. Using immunoSEQ multiplex PCR, the repertoire was profiled, and TCRdb retains in-frame clones only, with some absent. The profile shows about 27,000 clones, 80% to 90% of them singletons. The sample consisted of CD4+ or CD8+ T cells sorted from blood, taken in a trial of the OX40 agonist ivuxolimab. The receptor set was obtained from an adult with an advanced solid tumor such as melanoma, head and neck, liver or kidney cancer.

The chain employs TRBV5-1 and TRBJ2-7; 9 bases agree with TRBD1. With 3 bases clipped from V and 3 bases from J, the junction kept 4 bases outside the gene matches. The V gene's germline CDR1 is SGHRS and CDR2 YFSETQ. This CDR3 has 14 amino acids. The CDR3: CASSWGQGVYEQYF. The CDR3 region has the DNA TGCGCCAGCAGCTGGGGACAGGGCGTCTACGAGCAGTACTTC. Drawing the rest from reference TRBV5-1 and TRBJ2-7, the complete variable domain is KAGVTQTPRYLIKTRGQQVTLSCSPISGHRSVSWYQQTPGQGLQFLFEYFSETQRNKGNFPGRFSGRQFSNSRSEMNVSTLELGDSALYLCASSWGQGVYEQYFGPGTRLTVT.

V is TRBV9 and J is TRBJ2-1; D assignment may be TRBD1 or TRBD2 (6 bases each). V lost 7 bases and J 11 bases, leaving 10 bases between the germline ends. Germline CDR1 is SGDLS and CDR2 is YYNGEE. The length of the CDR3 is 10 residues. The CDR3 is CASGGRKQFF. CDR3 DNA: TGTGCCAGCGGGGGGCGGAAGCAGTTCTTC.

CDR3 region: CASSLVGFSTDTQYF. Written as DNA, the CDR3 is TGTGCCAGCAGCTTGGTCGGTTTCTCCACAGATACGCAGTATTTT. V gene TRBV7-3 combines with J gene TRBJ2-3; D is unresolved. V gave up 3 bases and J gave up 2 bases, with 12 bases separating them. The CDR3 sequence is 15 residues long. Per the germline V gene, CDR1 is SGHTA and CDR2 is FQGTGA.

The J gene is TRBJ2-2, the V gene TRBV27, with 10 nucleotides matching TRBD1. This CDR3 comprises 15 residues. J gave up 4 bases and V 3 bases, and 2 bases lay outside the gene matches. The V gene's germline CDR1 is MNHEY and CDR2 SMNVEV (reference sequence). For the CDR3, the DNA is TGTGCCAGCAGTTTGACAGGGGGCATCACCGGGGAGCTGTTTTTT. This sequence encodes CASSLTGGITGELFF.

Points on this clone: The junction differs from germline at one of its ends, possibly a read error. This sequence joins TRBV7-7 and TRBJ2-1; D remains unclear. The CDR3 is 17 residues long. Germline CDR1 is SSHAT and CDR2 is FNYEAQ (reference sequence). This CDR3 reads CASSLEPRTSSYNEQFF. DNA of the CDR3: TGTGCTAGCAGCTTAGAGCCCAGGACGAGCTCCTACAATGAGCAGTTCTTC.